The 21 T cell receptor beta chains below all came from one sample that was sequenced in a study of blood T cell repertoires in COVID-19. Measured with immunoSEQ multiplex PCR; TCRdb has only the in-frame clones, and not every one. This table has 77,000 or so clones, around 80% appearing once. Sequenced input: peripheral blood. These receptors all come from a woman older than 75 with active or convalescent COVID-19.

The CDR3 DNA is TGTGCCAGTAGTATCGGGACAGGGGACTACGAGCAGTACTTC. This codes for CASSIGTGDYEQYF. This chain connects TRBV19 to TRBJ2-7; 10 nucleotides align to TRBD1. V shed 3 bases, J shed 3 bases, and the junction held 2 bases outside the gene matches. CDR1 is LNHDA and CDR2 is SQIVND in the germline V gene (reference sequence). There are 14 residues in the CDR3. Filled out from reference TRBV19 and TRBJ2-7, the complete variable domain reads DGGITQSPKYLFRKEGQNVTLSCEQNLNHDAMYWYRQDPGQGLRLIYYSQIVNDFQKGDIAEGYSVSREKKESFPLTVTSAQKNPTAFYLCASSIGTGDYEQYFGPGTRLTVT.

The rearrangement uses TRBV7-2 and TRBJ2-2; the D is unclear. The V gene's germline CDR1 is SGHTA and CDR2 FQGNSA. The CDR3 is made up of 14 amino acids. V lost 1 base, J lost 6 bases, and 9 bases lay in between. The CDR3: CASSLGSTAGELFF. CDR3 sequence (DNA): TGTGCCAGCAGCTTAGGGTCAACGGCCGGGGAGCTGTTTTTT.

The J gene is TRBJ1-5, the V gene TRBV28; D remains ambiguous. CDR1 and CDR2 from the germline V gene are MDHEN and SYDVKM. CDR3 length equals 17 residues. The V end lost 1 base, the J end lost 4 bases, and 17 bases lay between the germline ends. The CDR3 nucleotides read TGTGCCAGCAGTTTATTGTTATTACGAAGAGGAAATCAGCCCCAGCATTTT. Its protein is CASSLLLLRRGNQPQHF.

The V call is TRBV10-2, the J call TRBJ1-2; 8 positions agree with TRBD1. This CDR3 comprises 16 residues. The V gene's germline CDR1 is WSHSY and CDR2 SAAADI. The V and J ends lost 9 bases and 4 bases, in that order; junction bases with no gene match: 16. The CDR3: CARNRGAGIGVYGYTF. The CDR3 region has the DNA TGCGCCAGGAACAGGGGGGCAGGTATAGGGGTCTATGGCTACACCTTC.

As concerns this clone: Other DNA sequences from this sample encode an identical CDR3 as well. The gene calls are TRBV5-1 and TRBJ1-5, with TRBD1 matching over 9 bases. After removal of 4 bases from V and 4 bases from J, the junction contained 6 bases not matched to a gene. The CDR3 contains 15 residues. Germline assignment: CDR1 SGHRS and CDR2 YFSETQ. The CDR3, as DNA: TGCGCCAGCAGCCCGGGTGGGACAGGGAATCAGCCCCAGCATTTT. Its protein is CASSPGGTGNQPQHF.

This clone came up once. The chain uses TRBV30 and TRBJ1-3; D is unclear. This CDR3 region has 13 residues. CDR1 GTSNPN and CDR2 SVGIG come from the germline V gene (reference sequence). Trimming cost V 1 base and J 1 base, with 5 bases left between them. CDR3 in amino acids: CAWSAYSGNTIYF. CDR3 coding DNA: TGTGCCTGGAGTGCTTATTCTGGAAACACCATATATTTT. Using reference TRBV30 and TRBJ1-3 for the parts outside the CDR3, the full variable domain is SQTIHQWPATLVQPVGSPLSLECTVEGTSNPNLYWYRQAAGRGLQLLFYSVGIGQISSEVPQNLSASRPQDRQFILSSKKLLLSDSGFYLCAWSAYSGNTIYFGEGSWLTVV.

The chain carries TRBV3-1 (or the pseudogene TRBV3-2) and TRBJ2-7, with 11 bases fitting TRBD1. Germline V gene data show CDR1 as LGHDT and CDR2 as YNNKEL (reference sequence). The CDR3 runs to 15 residues. V shed 5 bases and J 3 bases; nucleotides not matched to a gene: 6. CDR3 region: CASSSWDRGIYEQYF. DNA for the CDR3: TGTGCCAGCAGCTCATGGGACAGGGGGATCTACGAGCAGTACTTC.

The gene calls are TRBV6-5 and TRBJ1-6; TRBD1 aligns across 11 bases. This CDR3 has 14 residues. Per the germline V gene, CDR1 is MNHEY and CDR2 is SVGAGI. Trimming removed 6 bases from V and 11 bases from J; junction bases left unmatched: 6. The CDR3 nucleotides read TGTGCCAGCAGACGGACAGGGGGCGCGACACCCCTCCACTTT. Its translation: CASRRTGGATPLHF.

The V call is TRBV28, the J call TRBJ2-7, with D maybe TRBD2 (6 bases). V gave up 5 bases and J gave up 0 bases, with 8 bases separating them. Germline V gene data show CDR1 as MDHEN and CDR2 as SYDVKM. The CDR3 has 13 amino acids. The CDR3, as DNA: TGTGCCAGCAGTCAGACTAGCTCCTACGAGCAGTACTTC. Translation gives CASSQTSSYEQYF.

This clone was seen just once. The chain is built from TRBV12-5 and TRBJ1-1, with 8 bases aligning to TRBD1. Trimming removed 11 bases from V and 1 base from J; junction bases left unmatched: 6. This CDR3 is built from 13 residues. Per germline, CDR1 LGHNT and CDR2 FRNRAP. The CDR3 is CACRQGTNTEAFF. CDR3 in DNA: TGTGCTTGCAGACAGGGGACGAACACTGAAGCTTTCTTT.

The table lists this clone with a few counts. The V and J genes are TRBV5-4 and TRBJ2-1; 9 bases are shared with TRBD2. The CDR3 covers 15 residues. Trimming took 0 bases from V and 10 from J; bases not matched to a gene: 8. Germline values: CDR1 SGHNT, CDR2 YYREEE (reference sequence). Here the CDR3 reads CASSLEGGGAREQFF. CDR3 DNA sequence: TGTGCCAGCAGCTTGGAAGGCGGGGGGGCCCGAGAGCAGTTCTTC.

The rearrangement uses TRBV2 and TRBJ1-3; D is perhaps TRBD1 (5 bases). CDR1 is SNHLY, CDR2 FYNNEI, per germline. Trimming removed 2 bases at V and 0 bases at J, with 14 bases between. This CDR3 contains 17 residues. In DNA form, the CDR3 reads TGTGCCAGCAGTGAATGGTTGGACATAGGCTCTGGAAACACCATATATTTT. This gives the protein CASSEWLDIGSGNTIYF.

The rearrangement uses TRBV27 and TRBJ1-6, with no clear D. The CDR3 has 16 residues. Trimming stripped 0 bases from V and 0 bases from J, with 6 bases between. The V gene's germline CDR1 is MNHEY and CDR2 SMNVEV (reference sequence). As DNA, the CDR3 is TGTGCCAGCAGTTTATCTGGGAGCTCCTATAATTCACCCCTCCACTTT. This codes for CASSLSGSSYNSPLHF.

The gene calls are TRBV5-1 and TRBJ2-7; a possible D gene is TRBD1 (7 bases). Germline assignment: CDR1 SGHRS and CDR2 YFSETQ. The CDR3 sequence is 16 residues long. Trimming took 0 bases from V and 2 from J, leaving 15 bases between them. The CDR3 nucleotides read TGCGCCAGCAGCTTGGCCGTGGGCAGGGGGGCCTACGAGCAGTACTTC. Protein: CASSLAVGRGAYEQYF.

In DNA, the CDR3 is TGTGCCAGTAGTGCGCGACTAGCGGGGGGCCCTACAGATACGCAGTATTTT. This gives the protein CASSARLAGGPTDTQYF. The chain employs TRBV19 and TRBJ2-3, with 13 bases identical to TRBD2. The CDR3 length is 17 residues. Germline lookup yields CDR1 LNHDA and CDR2 SQIVND (reference sequence). The V and J ends lost 5 bases and 3 bases, in that order; junction bases with no gene match: 8. Together with reference TRBV19 and TRBJ2-3, the CDR3 gives the full variable domain: DGGITQSPKYLFRKEGQNVTLSCEQNLNHDAMYWYRQDPGQGLRLIYYSQIVNDFQKGDIAEGYSVSREKKESFPLTVTSAQKNPTAFYLCASSARLAGGPTDTQYFGPGTRLTVL.

The chain joins TRBV11-2 to TRBJ2-5; weak D call: TRBD1 (6 bases). Germline V CDR1 and CDR2: SGHAT, FQNNGV. V shed 5 bases and J shed 5 bases, with 15 bases lying between them. The CDR3 sequence is 14 residues long. DNA for the CDR3: TGTGCCAGCAGCACGGGACAAGTACCCGAGACCCAGTACTTC. This encodes CASSTGQVPETQYF.

The chain recombines TRBV19 with TRBJ2-1, with 9 bases matching TRBD2. The CDR3 extends over 15 amino acids. CDR1 and CDR2 (germline): LNHDA, SQIVND (reference sequence). J was trimmed by 6 bases and V by 4 bases; bases with no gene match: 7. The CDR3 spells CASSSGGGTSNEQFF. The DNA for the CDR3 is TGTGCCAGTAGTAGCGGGGGGGGTACTTCCAATGAGCAGTTCTTC.

The chain combines TRBV2 with TRBJ2-5; 9 positions agree with TRBD2. V shed 5 bases and J 4 bases; nucleotides not matched to a gene: 5. This CDR3 has 14 amino acids. Germline V CDR1 and CDR2: SNHLY, FYNNEI. This chain's CDR3 is CASSLGTSTETQYF. For the CDR3, the DNA is TGTGCCAGCAGTTTGGGGACTAGCACAGAGACCCAGTACTTC.

The chain employs TRBV6-5 and TRBJ1-1; tentative D call: TRBD1 (5 bases). The germline V gene encodes CDR1 MNHEY and CDR2 SVGAGI. CDR3 length: 14 amino acids. The germline V and J ends were trimmed by 5 bases and 4 bases, with 14 bases remaining between them. CDR3 region: CASSLRAGGTEAFF. CDR3 sequence (DNA): TGTGCCAGCAGTCTCAGGGCCGGGGGCACTGAAGCTTTCTTT.

This clone turned up a few times. The J gene is TRBJ1-1, the V gene TRBV19; tentatively, D is TRBD1 (6 bases). The germline V gene encodes CDR1 LNHDA and CDR2 SQIVND (reference sequence). Trimming took 0 bases from V and 4 from J, leaving 18 bases between them. The CDR3 contains 17 residues. The CDR3 is CASSIDPAGVSVTEAFF. The CDR3 region has the DNA TGTGCCAGTAGTATAGATCCGGCAGGGGTTTCTGTCACTGAAGCTTTCTTT.

The rearrangement uses TRBV6-6 and TRBJ1-3, with a possible D match to TRBD1 (6 bases). The CDR3 contains 14 residues. V was cut by 5 bases and J by 2 bases, with 10 bases left in between. Germline V gene data show CDR1 as MNHNY and CDR2 as SVGAGI (reference sequence). CDR3 coding DNA: TGTGCCAGCAGTACAGGGACCCCTGGAAACACCATATATTTT. Its translation is CASSTGTPGNTIYF.